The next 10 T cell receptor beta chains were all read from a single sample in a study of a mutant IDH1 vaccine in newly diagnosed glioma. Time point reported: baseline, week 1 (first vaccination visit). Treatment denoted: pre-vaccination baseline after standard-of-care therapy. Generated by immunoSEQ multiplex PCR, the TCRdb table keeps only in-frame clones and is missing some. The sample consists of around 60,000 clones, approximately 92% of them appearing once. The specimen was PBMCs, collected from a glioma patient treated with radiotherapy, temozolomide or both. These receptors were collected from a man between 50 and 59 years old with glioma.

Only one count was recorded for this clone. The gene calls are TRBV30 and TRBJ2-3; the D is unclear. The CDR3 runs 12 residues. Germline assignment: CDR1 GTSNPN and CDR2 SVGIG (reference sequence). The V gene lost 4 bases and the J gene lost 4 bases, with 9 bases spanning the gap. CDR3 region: CAWTPGSDTQYF. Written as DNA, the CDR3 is TGTGCCTGGACCCCCGGCTCAGATACGCAGTATTTT.

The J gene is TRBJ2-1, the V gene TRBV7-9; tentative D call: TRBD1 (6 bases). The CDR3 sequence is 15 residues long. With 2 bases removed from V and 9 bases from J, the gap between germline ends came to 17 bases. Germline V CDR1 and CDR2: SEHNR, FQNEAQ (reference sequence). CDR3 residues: CASSLLDRWPPEQFF. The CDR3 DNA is TGTGCCAGCAGCTTACTGGACAGATGGCCCCCTGAGCAGTTCTTC.

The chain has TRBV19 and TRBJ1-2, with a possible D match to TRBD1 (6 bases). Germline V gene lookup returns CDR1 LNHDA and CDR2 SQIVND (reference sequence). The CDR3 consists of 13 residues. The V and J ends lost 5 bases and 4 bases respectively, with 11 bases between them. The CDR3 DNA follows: TGTGCCAGTAGTCCGCAGGGGTCCTATGGCTACACCTTC. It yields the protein CASSPQGSYGYTF.

This CDR3 is CATSPEAGGHTIYF. The CDR3 nucleotides read TGTGCCACCAGCCCGGAGGCAGGGGGCCACACCATATATTTT. The rearrangement joins TRBV15 to TRBJ1-3; TRBD1 agrees at 8 bases. V lost 5 bases and J lost 8; bases outside the gene matches: 8. The CDR3 is 14 residues long. Per the germline V gene, CDR1 is LNHNV and CDR2 is YYDKDF (reference sequence).

In DNA, the CDR3 is TGTGCCAGCAGCAGACCCGGGACAGGGGGCTACGAGCAGTACTTC. This codes for CASSRPGTGGYEQYF. J is TRBJ2-7 and V is TRBV27; 11 bases line up with TRBD1. CDR1 and CDR2 (germline): MNHEY, SMNVEV (reference sequence). The CDR3 covers 15 residues. J was trimmed by 3 bases and V by 6 bases; bases with no gene match: 7.

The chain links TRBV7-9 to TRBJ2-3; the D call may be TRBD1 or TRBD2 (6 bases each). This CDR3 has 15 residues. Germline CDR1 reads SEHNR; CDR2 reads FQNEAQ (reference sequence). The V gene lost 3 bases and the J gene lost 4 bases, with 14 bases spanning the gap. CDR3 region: CASSFGGRGADTQYF. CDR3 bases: TGTGCCAGCAGCTTTGGGGGGCGCGGGGCAGATACGCAGTATTTT.

CDR3 sequence: CATSSWDSPSNQPQHF. DNA for the CDR3: TGTGCCACCAGCAGTTGGGACAGCCCTAGCAATCAGCCCCAGCATTTT. This chain connects TRBV15 to TRBJ1-5; 7 nucleotides align to TRBD1. With 3 bases clipped from V and 0 bases from J, the junction kept 5 bases outside the gene matches. Germline CDR1 LNHNV, CDR2 YYDKDF (reference sequence). The CDR3 is made up of 16 amino acids.

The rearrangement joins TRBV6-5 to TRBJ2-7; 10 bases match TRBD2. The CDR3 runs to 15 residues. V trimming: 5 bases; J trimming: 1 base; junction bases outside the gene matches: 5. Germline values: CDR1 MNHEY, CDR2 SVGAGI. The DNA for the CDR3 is TGTGCCAGCAGTCCAACTAGCGGGAAATCCTACGAGCAGTACTTC. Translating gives CASSPTSGKSYEQYF.

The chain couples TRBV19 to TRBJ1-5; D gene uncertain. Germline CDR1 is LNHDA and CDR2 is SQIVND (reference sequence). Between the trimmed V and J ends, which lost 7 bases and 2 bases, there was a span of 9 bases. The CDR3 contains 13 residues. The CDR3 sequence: CASIESGNQPQHF. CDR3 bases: TGTGCCAGTATTGAATCGGGCAATCAGCCCCAGCATTTT.

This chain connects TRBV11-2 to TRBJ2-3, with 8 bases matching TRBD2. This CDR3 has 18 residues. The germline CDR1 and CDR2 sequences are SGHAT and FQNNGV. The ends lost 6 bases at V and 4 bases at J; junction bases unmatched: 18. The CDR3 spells CASRTPTLPAGAADTQYF. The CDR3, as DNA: TGTGCCAGCAGAACCCCGACCCTGCCAGCGGGGGCCGCAGATACGCAGTATTTT.